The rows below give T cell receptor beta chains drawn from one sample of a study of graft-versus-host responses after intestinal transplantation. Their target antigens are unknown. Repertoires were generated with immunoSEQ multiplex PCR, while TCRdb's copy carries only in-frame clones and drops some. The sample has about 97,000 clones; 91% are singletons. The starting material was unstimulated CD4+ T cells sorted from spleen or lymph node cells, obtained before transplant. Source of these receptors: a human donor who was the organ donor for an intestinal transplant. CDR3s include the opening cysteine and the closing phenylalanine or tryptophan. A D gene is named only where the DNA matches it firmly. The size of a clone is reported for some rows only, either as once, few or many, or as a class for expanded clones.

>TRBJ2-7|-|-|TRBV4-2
CASSQDGAYEQYF
TGTGCCAGCAGCCAAGACGGGGCCTACGAGCAGTACTTC
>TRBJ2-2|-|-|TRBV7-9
CASSFPTVTGELFF
TGTGCCAGCAGCTTTCCCACAGTAACCGGGGAGCTGTTTTTT
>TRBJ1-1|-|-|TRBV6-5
CASRGLLGSSTEAFF
TGTGCCAGCAGGGGCCTTCTTGGCTCTTCCACTGAAGCTTTCTTT
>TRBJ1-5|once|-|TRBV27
CASRSKGGNQPQHF
TGTGCCAGCAGGTCGAAGGGGGGCAATCAGCCCCAGCATTTT
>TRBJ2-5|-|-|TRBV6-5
CASSYFAGTLKTQYF
TGTGCCAGCAGTTATTTTGCCGGGACTCTAAAGACCCAGTACTTC
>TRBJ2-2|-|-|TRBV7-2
CASSFGGNTGELFF
TGTGCCAGCAGCTTCGGGGGGAACACCGGGGAGCTGTTTTTT
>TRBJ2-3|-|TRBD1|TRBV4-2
CASSQETGEIDTQYF
TGTGCCAGCAGCCAAGAGACAGGGGAAATAGATACGCAGTATTTT
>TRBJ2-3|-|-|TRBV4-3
CASSQGQLDTDTQYF
TGCGCCAGCAGCCAAGGACAGCTAGACACAGATACGCAGTATTTT
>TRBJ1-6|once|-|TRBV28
CASSLGRANSPLHF
TGTGCCAGCAGTTTGGGCAGGGCAAATTCACCCCTCCACTTT
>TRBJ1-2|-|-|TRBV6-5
CASSPDSPYGYTF
TGTGCCAGCAGCCCGGACAGCCCCTATGGCTACACCTTC
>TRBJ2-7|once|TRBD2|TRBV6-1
CASIGTNSYEQYF
TGTGCTAGCATCGGGACTAACTCCTACGAGCAGTACTTC
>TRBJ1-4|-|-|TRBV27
CASSRRGAREKLFF
TGTGCCAGCAGCAGGCGGGGGGCGAGGGAAAAACTGTTTTTT
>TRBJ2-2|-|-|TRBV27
CASRGSGELFF
TGTGCCAGCCGGGGAAGCGGGGAGCTGTTTTTT
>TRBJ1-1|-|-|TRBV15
CATSPGHENTEAFF
TGTGCCACCAGCCCCGGACACGAGAACACTGAAGCTTTCTTT
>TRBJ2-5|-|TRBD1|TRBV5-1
CASSPGQGGETQYF
TGCGCCAGCAGCCCCGGACAGGGTGGAGAGACCCAGTACTTC
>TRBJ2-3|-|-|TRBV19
CASSRSTDTQYF
TGTGCCAGTAGTCGGTCCACAGATACGCAGTATTTT
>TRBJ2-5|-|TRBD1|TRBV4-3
CASSQEFRGQDGTQYF
TGCGCCAGCAGCCAAGAGTTTAGGGGACAGGATGGGACCCAGTACTTC
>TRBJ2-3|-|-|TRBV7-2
CASSQGLGTDTQYF
TGTGCCAGCAGCCAGGGGCTCGGCACAGATACGCAGTATTTT
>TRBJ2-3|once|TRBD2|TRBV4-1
CASSLGTSGGMVTDTQYF
TGCGCCAGCAGCCTCGGGACTAGCGGGGGTATGGTTACAGATACGCAGTATTTT
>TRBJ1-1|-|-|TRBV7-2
CASSSLVRGRETEAFF
TGTGCCAGCAGCTCCTTGGTTCGGGGGAGGGAGACTGAAGCTTTCTTT
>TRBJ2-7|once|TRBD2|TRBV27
CASSSSGGVPYEQYF
TGTGCCAGCAGTTCGTCGGGGGGGGTGCCCTACGAGCAGTACTTC
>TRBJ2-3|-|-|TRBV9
CASSVGASTDTQYF
TGTGCCAGTAGCGTAGGAGCTAGCACAGATACGCAGTATTTT
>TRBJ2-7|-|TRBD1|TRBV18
CASSPYDGTGSEQYF
TGTGCCAGCTCACCATATGACGGGACAGGTTCCGAGCAGTACTTC
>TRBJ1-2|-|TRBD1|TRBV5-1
CASRGQGYGYTF
TGCGCCAGCAGGGGACAGGGGTATGGCTACACCTTC
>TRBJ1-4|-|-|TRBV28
CASSPGGIHEKLFF
TGTGCCAGCAGCCCCGGGGGGATTCATGAAAAACTGTTTTTT
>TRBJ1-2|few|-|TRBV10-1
CATYRHRKANYGYTF
TGCGCCACCTACAGACACAGGAAAGCTAACTATGGCTACACCTTC
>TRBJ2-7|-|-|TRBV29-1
CSVEAGWGGGEQYF
TGCAGCGTTGAAGCGGGCTGGGGGGGCGGGGAGCAGTACTTC
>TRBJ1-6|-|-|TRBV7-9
CASSLARTANNSPLHF
TGTGCCAGCAGCTTAGCAAGGACAGCTAATAATTCACCCCTCCACTTT
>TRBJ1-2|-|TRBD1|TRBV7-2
CASSLAGGGRGGYTF
TGTGCCAGCAGCTTAGCAGGAGGGGGCAGGGGAGGCTACACCTTC
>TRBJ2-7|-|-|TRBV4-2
CASSQSSGVDYEQYF
TGTGCCAGCAGCCAATCGTCGGGGGTCGATTACGAGCAGTACTTC
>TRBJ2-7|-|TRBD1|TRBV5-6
CATRDRNTYEQYF
TGTGCCACCAGGGACAGGAACACCTACGAGCAGTACTTC
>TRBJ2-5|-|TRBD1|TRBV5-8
CASSLGQGGSQETQYF
TGTGCCAGCAGCCTAGGACAGGGGGGGTCCCAAGAGACCCAGTACTTC
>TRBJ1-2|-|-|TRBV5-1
CASSLDLGGYGYTF
TGCGCCAGCAGCTTGGATCTGGGAGGCTATGGCTACACCTTC
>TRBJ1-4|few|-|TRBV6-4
CASSDSRRGEAELFF
TGTGCCAGCAGTGACTCGAGGAGGGGTGAGGCAGAACTGTTTTTT
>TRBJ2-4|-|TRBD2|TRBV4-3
CASSQRALAGAAKNIQYF
TGCGCCAGCAGCCAGAGGGCTCTAGCGGGGGCGGCCAAAAACATTCAGTACTTC
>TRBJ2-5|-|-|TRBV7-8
CASSPYLGQGETQYF
TGTGCCAGCAGCCCGTATCTCGGGCAGGGAGAGACCCAGTACTTC
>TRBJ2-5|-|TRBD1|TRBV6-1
CASSDHGGQGTQYF
TGTGCCAGCAGTGATCATGGGGGACAGGGGACCCAGTACTTC
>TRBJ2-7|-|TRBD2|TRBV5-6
CASILAGGLSDEQYF
TGTGCCAGCATCCTAGCGGGGGGGCTAAGTGACGAGCAGTACTTC
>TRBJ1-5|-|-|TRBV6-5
CASSYQEHQPQHF
TGTGCCAGCAGTTACCAAGAGCATCAGCCCCAGCATTTT
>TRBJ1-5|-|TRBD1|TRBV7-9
CASSLTGVDQPQHF
TGTGCCAGCAGCTTAACAGGGGTCGATCAGCCCCAGCATTTT
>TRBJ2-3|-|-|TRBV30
CAWSVLDTQYF
TGTGCCTGGAGTGTTCTGGATACGCAGTATTTT
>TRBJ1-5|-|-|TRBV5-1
CASSLDGRRDQPQHF
TGCGCCAGCAGCTTGGACGGTCGCAGGGATCAGCCCCAGCATTTT
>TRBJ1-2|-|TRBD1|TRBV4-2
CASSQDGTGDYGYTF
TGTGCCAGCAGCCAAGATGGAACAGGGGACTATGGCTACACCTTC
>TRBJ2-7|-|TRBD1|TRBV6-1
CASSEDRGSPYEQYF
TGTGCCAGCAGTGAAGACAGGGGATCGCCCTACGAGCAGTACTTC
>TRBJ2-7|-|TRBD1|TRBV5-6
CASSLGTGRSYEQYF
TGTGCCAGCAGCTTGGGGACAGGTCGGTCCTACGAGCAGTACTTC
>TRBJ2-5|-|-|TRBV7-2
CASSLPSPLARQETQYF
TGTGCCAGCAGCTTACCCTCCCCCCTAGCGAGGCAAGAGACCCAGTACTTC
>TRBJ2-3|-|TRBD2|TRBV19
CASRRAGGGDTQYF
TGTGCCAGTAGAAGAGCGGGGGGCGGGGATACGCAGTATTTT
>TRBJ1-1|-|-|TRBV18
CASSPWGRETEAFF
TGTGCCAGCTCACCCTGGGGGAGGGAGACTGAAGCTTTCTTT
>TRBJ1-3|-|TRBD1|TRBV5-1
CASSSTGGAFGNTIYF
TGCGCCAGCAGCTCGACAGGGGGCGCGTTTGGAAACACCATATATTTT
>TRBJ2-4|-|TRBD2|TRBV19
CASSIWGGDIQYF
TGTGCCAGTAGTATTTGGGGAGGGGACATTCAGTACTTC
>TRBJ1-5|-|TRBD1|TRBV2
CASRRDRGGNNNQPQHF
TGTGCCAGCAGGAGAGACAGGGGAGGGAATAACAATCAGCCCCAGCATTTT
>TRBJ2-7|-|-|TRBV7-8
CASSFSREVGRYF
TGTGCCAGCAGCTTCTCCAGGGAAGTAGGTCGGTACTTC
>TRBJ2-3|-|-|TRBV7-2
CASSLDSDTQYF
TGTGCCAGCAGCTTAGATTCGGATACGCAGTATTTT